This T cell receptor beta chain was captured in a study of human T cells and chemical hapten exposure (TCRdb year 2021). Concerning the study at large: The libraries were sequenced as a pool, and the TCR yield per sample differed mostly because of small variations in library volumes within the pool. For every blood RNA sample, sequencing covered both the TCR alpha and TCR beta chains. Peripheral blood TCR repertoire changes were tracked in vivo in alopecia patients during primary and secondary sensitization to the hapten diphenylcyclopropenone (DPC). Study-wide conclusions, independent of this receptor: DPC sensitization did not change the number of TCRs with a frequency above 1 in 1000, and there was no evidence of changes in global repertoire structure. Repeated subsampling changed both the strength of the expansion versus patch-test correlation and the threshold at which that correlation became significant.

The library relied on RACE. Instrument on record: NextSeq 500. During library preparation, unique molecular identifiers were attached to individual cDNA molecules so that TCRs could be counted quantitatively and reproducibly. Per the original workflow: The median number of TCRs per sample was some 100,000, ranging from about 20,000 to 700,000. The Decombinator software suite was used to annotate the V, J and CDR3 of the TCR reads. For the PS versus PT1 abundance plots, all samples were subsampled to the same number of TCRs (28,000). TCRs were defined as expanded if absent before sensitization and observed at least eight times at the 2-week time point. TCRdb reprocessed the public reads (quality trimming at Q25 with fastp, clone calling with MiXCR) and kept in-frame beta chains. Rows with a matching CDR3 protein are joined into one entry that keeps the most common DNA and genes. It is TCRdb's table, rather than the study itself, that gives the V and J calls and clone size. For this sample there are about 82,000 distinct CDR3 sequences; around 8.7% appear just once. The ten largest make up over 1.5% of the sample.

In regard to this clonotype: It has no known antigen specificity. The sample holds no much larger clone one base away, and base qualities are not on file.

V trim: 2 bases; J trim: 7 bases; unmatched bases: 7. Reading from cysteine to phenylalanine, the CDR3 counts 15 amino acids. The read is trimmed to its CDR3 DNA, 45 bases read in frame from base 1. According to the germline V gene (reference sequence), CDR1 reads MNHNY and CDR2 reads SVGAGI. Sample time point, as interpreted from the label and publication: healthy volunteer bleed at 6 weeks. Unfractionated whole blood was collected in Tempus Blood RNA tubes, and total RNA was extracted from that blood. Five healthy volunteers acted as controls for TCR sequencing and had blood drawn at day 0, 2 weeks and 6 weeks.

Rearrangement joined TRBV6-6 to TRBJ2-7; TRBD1 agrees with 11 junctional bases. Sequenced material: whole blood. This TCR was sampled from a male donor in good health. Some clones in this sample may be carry-over from other donors' samples. The encoded CDR3 is CASSYGGTGGEEQYF. Here is the DNA: TGTGCCAGCAGTTACGGAGGGACAGGGGGAGAAGAGCAGTACTTC.